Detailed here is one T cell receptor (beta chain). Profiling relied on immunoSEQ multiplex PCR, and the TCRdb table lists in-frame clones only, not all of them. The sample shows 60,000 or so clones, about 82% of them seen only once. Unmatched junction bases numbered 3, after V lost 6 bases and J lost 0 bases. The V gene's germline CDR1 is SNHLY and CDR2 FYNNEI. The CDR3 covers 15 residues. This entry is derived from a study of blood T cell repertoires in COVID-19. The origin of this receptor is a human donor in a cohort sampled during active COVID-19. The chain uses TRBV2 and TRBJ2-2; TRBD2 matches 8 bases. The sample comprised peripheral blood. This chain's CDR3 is CASSAGGANTGELFF. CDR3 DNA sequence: TGTGCCAGCAGCGCCGGGGGGGCGAACACCGGGGAGCTGTTTTTT.